This T cell receptor (beta chain) is from a study of early T cells in non-severe SARS-CoV-2 infection. As concerns this clonotype: Its antigen is as yet unknown.

Findings and caveats of the study: VDJdb-based annotation leaned toward anti-spike CD8 responses and missed private and CD4 specificities.

The TCR library protocol attached unique molecular identifiers to the individual cDNA molecules. Each CDR3 protein gets one entry after TCRdb re-called the 5' RACE reads with MiXCR. The sample lists under 95,000 distinct CDR3 sequences, more than 12% seen once, with 5.5% to 7% in the top ten. The CDR3 runs to 16 residues. V was shortened by 2 bases and J by 2 bases, with 14 bases between the two germline ends. The germline CDR1 and CDR2 sequences are MNHEY and SVGEGT. This rearrangement joins TRBV6-2 or TRBV6-3 to TRBJ2-3; D is tentatively TRBD1 or TRBD2 (6 bases each). The material sequenced was whole blood. This receptor was taken from an adult who was a healthcare worker with PCR-confirmed SARS-CoV-2 infection or an uninfected control (not recorded which). CDR3 region: CASSYGGPGATDTQYF. The CDR3 DNA sequence: TGTGCCAGCAGTTACGGGGGGCCCGGGGCCACAGATACGCAGTATTTT.